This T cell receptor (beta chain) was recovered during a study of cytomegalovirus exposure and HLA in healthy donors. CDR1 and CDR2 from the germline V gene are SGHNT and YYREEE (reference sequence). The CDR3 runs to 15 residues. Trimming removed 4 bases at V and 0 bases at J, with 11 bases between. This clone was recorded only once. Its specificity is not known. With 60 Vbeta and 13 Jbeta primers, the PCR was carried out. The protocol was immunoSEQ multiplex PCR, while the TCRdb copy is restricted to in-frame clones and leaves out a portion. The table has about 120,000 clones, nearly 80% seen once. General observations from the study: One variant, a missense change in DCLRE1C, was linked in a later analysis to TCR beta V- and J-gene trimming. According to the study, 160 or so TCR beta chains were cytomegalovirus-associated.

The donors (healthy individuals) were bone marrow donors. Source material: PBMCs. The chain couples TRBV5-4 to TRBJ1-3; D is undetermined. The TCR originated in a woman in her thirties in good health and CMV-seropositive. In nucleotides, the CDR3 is TGTGCCAGCAGCACCTCGGGGTTCTCTGGAAACACCATATATTTT. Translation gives CASSTSGFSGNTIYF.